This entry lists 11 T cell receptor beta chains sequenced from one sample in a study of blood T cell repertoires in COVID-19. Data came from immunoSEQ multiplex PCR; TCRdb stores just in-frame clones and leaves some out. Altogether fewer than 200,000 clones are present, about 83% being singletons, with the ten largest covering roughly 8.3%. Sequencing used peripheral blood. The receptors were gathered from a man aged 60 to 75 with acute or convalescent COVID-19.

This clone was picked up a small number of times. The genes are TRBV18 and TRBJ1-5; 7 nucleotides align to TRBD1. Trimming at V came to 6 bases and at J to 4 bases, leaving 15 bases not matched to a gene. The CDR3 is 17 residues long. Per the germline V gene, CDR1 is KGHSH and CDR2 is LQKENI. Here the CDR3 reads CASSTLDRVLRNQPQHF. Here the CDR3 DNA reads TGTGCCAGCTCGACACTTGACAGGGTCCTTCGTAATCAGCCCCAGCATTTT.

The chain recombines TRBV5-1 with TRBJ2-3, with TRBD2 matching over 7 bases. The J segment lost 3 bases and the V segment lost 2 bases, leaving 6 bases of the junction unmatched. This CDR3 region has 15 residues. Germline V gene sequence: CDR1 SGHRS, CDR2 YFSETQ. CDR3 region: CASSFRGERTDTQYF. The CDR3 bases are TGCGCCAGCAGCTTCCGGGGGGAGAGGACAGATACGCAGTATTTT.

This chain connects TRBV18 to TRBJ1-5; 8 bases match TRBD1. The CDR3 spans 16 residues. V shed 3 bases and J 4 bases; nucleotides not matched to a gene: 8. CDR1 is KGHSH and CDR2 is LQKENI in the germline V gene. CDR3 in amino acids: CASSPESTGGNQPQHF. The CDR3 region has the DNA TGTGCCAGCTCACCCGAATCTACAGGGGGGAATCAGCCCCAGCATTTT.

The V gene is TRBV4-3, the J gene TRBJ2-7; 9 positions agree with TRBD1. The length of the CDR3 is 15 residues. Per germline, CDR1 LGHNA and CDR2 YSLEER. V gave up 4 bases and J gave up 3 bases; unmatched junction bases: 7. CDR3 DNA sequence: TGCGCCAGCAGCCCGGGACAGGGTGGAAACTACGAGCAGTACTTC. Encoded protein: CASSPGQGGNYEQYF.

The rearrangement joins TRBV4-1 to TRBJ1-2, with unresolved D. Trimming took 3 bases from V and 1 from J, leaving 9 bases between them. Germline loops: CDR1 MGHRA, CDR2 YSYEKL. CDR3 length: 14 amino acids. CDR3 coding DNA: TGCGCCAGCAGCCAGACCGCGGATAACTATGGCTACACCTTC. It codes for CASSQTADNYGYTF.

Here the CDR3 reads CASSLEGAEAFF. The CDR3 DNA reads TGCGCCAGCAGCTTGGAGGGGGCTGAAGCTTTCTTT. The chain couples TRBV5-1 to TRBJ1-1; D may be TRBD1 (6 bases). This CDR3 comprises 12 residues. The germline V and J ends were trimmed by 0 bases and 6 bases, with 6 bases remaining between them. Germline CDR1 is SGHRS and CDR2 is YFSETQ. Full variable domain (rest looked up from reference TRBV5-1 and TRBJ1-1): KAGVTQTPRYLIKTRGQQVTLSCSPISGHRSVSWYQQTPGQGLQFLFEYFSETQRNKGNFPGRFSGRQFSNSRSEMNVSTLELGDSALYLCASSLEGAEAFFGQGTRLTVV.

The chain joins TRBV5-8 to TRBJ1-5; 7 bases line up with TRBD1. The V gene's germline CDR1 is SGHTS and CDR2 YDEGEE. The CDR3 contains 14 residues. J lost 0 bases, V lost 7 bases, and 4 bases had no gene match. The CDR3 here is CASRNRGSNQPQHF. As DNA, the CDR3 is TGTGCCAGCCGGAACAGGGGTAGCAATCAGCCCCAGCATTTT.

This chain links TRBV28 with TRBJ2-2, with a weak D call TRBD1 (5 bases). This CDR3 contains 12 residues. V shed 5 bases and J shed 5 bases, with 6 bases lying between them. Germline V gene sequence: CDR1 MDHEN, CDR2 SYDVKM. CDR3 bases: TGTGCCAGCAGTCCAGGGACCGGGGAGCTGTTTTTT. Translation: CASSPGTGELFF.

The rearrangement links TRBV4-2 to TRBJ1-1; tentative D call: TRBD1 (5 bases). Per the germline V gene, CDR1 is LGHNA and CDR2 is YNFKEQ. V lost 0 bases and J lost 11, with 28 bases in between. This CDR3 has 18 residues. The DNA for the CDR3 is TGTGCCAGCAGCCAAGATCGGTTAGGTGGACAACCCGAAAAGGACGCTTTCTTT. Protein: CASSQDRLGGQPEKDAFF.

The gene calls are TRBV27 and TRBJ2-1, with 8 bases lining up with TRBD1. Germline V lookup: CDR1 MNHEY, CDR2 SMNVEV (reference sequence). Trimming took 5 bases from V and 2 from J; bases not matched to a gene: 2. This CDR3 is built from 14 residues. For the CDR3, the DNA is TGTGCCAGCAGTAGACAGGGGCCCTACAATGAGCAGTTCTTC. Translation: CASSRQGPYNEQFF.

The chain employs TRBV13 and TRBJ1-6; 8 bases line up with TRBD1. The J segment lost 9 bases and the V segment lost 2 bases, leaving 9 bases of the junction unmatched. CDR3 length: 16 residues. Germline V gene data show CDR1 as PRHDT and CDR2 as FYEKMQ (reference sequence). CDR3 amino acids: CASSLKPGQGGSPLHF. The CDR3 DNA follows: TGTGCCAGCAGCTTAAAACCAGGACAGGGTGGTTCACCCCTCCACTTT.